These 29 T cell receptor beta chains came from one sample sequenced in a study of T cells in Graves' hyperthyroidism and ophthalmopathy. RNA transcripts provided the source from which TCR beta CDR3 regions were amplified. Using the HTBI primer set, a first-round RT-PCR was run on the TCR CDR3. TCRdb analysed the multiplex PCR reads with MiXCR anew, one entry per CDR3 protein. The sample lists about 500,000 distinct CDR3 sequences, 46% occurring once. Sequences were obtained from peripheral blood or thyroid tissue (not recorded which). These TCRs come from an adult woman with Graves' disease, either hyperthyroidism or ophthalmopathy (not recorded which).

CDR3 DNA sequence: TGTGCCAGCAGCTTGTTCGGCGGTCCGAGCTCCTACGAGCAGTACTTC. Residues: CASSLFGGPSSYEQYF. This chain links TRBV7-2 with TRBJ2-7, with D unclear. CDR3 length: 16 amino acids. V was cut by 3 bases and J by 0 bases, with 15 bases left in between. Germline CDR1 reads SGHTA; CDR2 reads FQGNSA.

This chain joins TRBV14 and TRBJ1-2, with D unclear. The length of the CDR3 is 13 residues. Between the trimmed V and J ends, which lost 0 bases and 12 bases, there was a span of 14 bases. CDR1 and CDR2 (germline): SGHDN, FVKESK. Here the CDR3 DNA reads TGTGCCAGCAGCCAAGATTCCGGAACTGGAAACACCTTC. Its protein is CASSQDSGTGNTF.

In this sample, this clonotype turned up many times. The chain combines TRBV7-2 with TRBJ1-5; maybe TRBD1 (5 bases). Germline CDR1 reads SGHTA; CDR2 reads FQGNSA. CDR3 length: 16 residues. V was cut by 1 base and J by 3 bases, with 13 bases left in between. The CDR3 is CASSLDAPGPNQPQHF. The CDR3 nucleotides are TGTGCCAGCAGCTTAGATGCTCCGGGGCCCAATCAGCCCCAGCATTTT.

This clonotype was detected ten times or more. CDR3 in DNA: TGCAGTGCTCCGGTGATGAACACTGAAGCTTTCTTT. Translated, it gives CSAPVMNTEAFF. This chain links TRBV20-1 with TRBJ1-1; unclear D gene. This CDR3 has 12 residues. V was clipped by 5 bases and J by 0 bases, with 7 bases between them. CDR1 is DFQATT, CDR2 SNEGSKA, per germline (reference sequence).

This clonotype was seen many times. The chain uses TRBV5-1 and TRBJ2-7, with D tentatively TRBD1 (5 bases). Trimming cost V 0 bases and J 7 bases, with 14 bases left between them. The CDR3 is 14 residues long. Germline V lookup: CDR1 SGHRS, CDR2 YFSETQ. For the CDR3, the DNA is TGCGCCAGCAGCTTGGGATCGCAGGGCGCTGAGCAGTACTTC. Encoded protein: CASSLGSQGAEQYF.

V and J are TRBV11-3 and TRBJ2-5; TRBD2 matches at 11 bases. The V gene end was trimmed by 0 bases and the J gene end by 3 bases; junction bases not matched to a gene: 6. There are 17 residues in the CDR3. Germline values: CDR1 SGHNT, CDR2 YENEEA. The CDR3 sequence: CASSLDRLAGFEETQYF. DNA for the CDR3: TGTGCCAGCAGCTTAGATCGACTAGCGGGGTTTGAAGAGACCCAGTACTTC. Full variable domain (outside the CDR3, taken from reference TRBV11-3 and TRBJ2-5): EAGVVQSPRYKIIEKKQPVAFWCNPISGHNTLYWYLQNLGQGPELLIRYENEEAVDDSQLPKDRFSAERLKGVDSTLKIQPAELGDSAVYLCASSLDRLAGFEETQYFGPGTRLLVL.

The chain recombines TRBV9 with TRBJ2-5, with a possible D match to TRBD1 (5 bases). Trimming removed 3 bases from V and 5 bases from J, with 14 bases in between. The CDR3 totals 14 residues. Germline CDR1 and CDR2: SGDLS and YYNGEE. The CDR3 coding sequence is TGTGCCAGCAGCGGCGACCAGGGATGGGAGACCCAGTACTTC. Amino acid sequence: CASSGDQGWETQYF.

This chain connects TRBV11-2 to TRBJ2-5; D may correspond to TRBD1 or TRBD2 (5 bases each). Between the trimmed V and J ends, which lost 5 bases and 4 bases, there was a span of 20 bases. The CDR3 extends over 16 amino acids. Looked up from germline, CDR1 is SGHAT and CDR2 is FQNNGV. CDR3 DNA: TGTGCCAGCAGCGACGGGACCCAACACCTCCGAGAGACCCAGTACTTC. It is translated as CASSDGTQHLRETQYF.

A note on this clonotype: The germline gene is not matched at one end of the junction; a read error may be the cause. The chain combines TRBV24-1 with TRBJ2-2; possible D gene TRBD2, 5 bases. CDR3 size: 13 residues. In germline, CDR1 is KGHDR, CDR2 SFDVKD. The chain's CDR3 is CATSDPNTGELSW. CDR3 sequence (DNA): TGTGCCACCAGTGACCCTAACACCGGGGAGCTGTCTTGG.

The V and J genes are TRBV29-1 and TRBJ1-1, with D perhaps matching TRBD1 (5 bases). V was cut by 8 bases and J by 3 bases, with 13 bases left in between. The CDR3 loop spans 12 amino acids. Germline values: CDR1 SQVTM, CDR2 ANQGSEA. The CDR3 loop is CSQVGGDTEAFF. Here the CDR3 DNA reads TGCAGCCAAGTTGGGGGAGACACTGAAGCTTTCTTT. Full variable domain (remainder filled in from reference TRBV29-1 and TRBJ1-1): SAVISQKPSRDICQRGTSLTIQCQVDSQVTMMFWYRQQPGQSLTLIATANQGSEATYESGFVIDKFPISRPNLTFSTLTVSNMSPEDSSIYLCSQVGGDTEAFFGQGTRLTVV.

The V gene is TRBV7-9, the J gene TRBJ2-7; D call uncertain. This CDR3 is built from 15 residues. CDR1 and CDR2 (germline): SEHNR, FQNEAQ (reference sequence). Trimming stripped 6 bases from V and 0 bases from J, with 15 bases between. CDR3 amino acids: CASSFNRAISYEQYF. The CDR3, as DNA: TGTGCCAGCAGTTTCAATCGGGCAATCTCCTACGAGCAGTACTTC.

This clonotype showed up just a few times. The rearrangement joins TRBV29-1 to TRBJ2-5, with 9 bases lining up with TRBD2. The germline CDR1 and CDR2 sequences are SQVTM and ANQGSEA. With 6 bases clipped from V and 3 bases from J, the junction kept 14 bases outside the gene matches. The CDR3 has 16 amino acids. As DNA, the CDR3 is TGCAGCGTCGCTCCAGGGCTAGCGGGGCTAGAAGAGACCCAGTACTTC. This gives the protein CSVAPGLAGLEETQYF.

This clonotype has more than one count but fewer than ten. The DNA of the CDR3 is TGTGCCACCGCAGGGTACAATCAGCCCCAGCATTTT. It yields the protein CATAGYNQPQHF. The V and J genes are TRBV19 and TRBJ1-5, with D possibly being TRBD1 (5 bases). Looked up from germline, CDR1 is LNHDA and CDR2 is SQIVND (reference sequence). V was cut by 10 bases and J by 3 bases, with 10 bases left in between. The CDR3 extends over 12 amino acids.

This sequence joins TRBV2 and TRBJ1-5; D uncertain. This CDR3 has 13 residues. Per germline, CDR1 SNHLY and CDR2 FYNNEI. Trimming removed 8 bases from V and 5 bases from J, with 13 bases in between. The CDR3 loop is CASSPEEDQPQHF. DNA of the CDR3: TGTGCCAGCTCACCAGAGGAAGATCAGCCCCAGCATTTT.

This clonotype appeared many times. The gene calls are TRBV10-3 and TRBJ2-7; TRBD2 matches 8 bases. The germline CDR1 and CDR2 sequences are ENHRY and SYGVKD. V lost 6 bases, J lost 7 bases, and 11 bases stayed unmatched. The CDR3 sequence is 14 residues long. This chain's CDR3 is CAIRTTSEVGEQYF. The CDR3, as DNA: TGTGCCATCAGAACGACTAGCGAGGTGGGGGAGCAGTACTTC.

The CDR3 DNA reads as TGTGCCAGCAGCTTAGACTGGGGCACCATATATTTT. Translating gives CASSLDWGTIYF. This sequence joins TRBV7-8 and TRBJ1-3; no definite D call. Germline V gives CDR1 SGHVS, CDR2 FQNEAQ. The length of the CDR3 is 12 residues. Trimming took 1 base from V and 9 from J, leaving 7 bases between them.

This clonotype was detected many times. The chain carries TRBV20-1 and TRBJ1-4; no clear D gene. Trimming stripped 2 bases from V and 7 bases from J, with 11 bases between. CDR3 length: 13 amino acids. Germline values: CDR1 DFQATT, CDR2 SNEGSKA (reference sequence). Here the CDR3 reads CSARTRQSEKLFF. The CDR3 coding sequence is TGCAGTGCTAGAACTCGGCAGAGTGAAAAACTGTTTTTT.

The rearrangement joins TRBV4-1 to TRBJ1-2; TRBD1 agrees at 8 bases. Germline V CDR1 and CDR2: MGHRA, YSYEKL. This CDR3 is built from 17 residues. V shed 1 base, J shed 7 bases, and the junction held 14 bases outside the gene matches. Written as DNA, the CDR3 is TGCGCCAGCAGCCAAGTAGGTAGTGGGACAGGTTATCGTGGCTACACCTTC. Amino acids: CASSQVGSGTGYRGYTF.

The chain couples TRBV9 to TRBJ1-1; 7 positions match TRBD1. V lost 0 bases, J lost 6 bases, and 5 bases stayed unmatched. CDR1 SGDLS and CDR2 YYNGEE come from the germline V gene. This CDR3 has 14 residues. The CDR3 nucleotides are TGTGCCAGCAGCGTAGATGGTGGGACAGCTGAAGCTTTCTTT. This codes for CASSVDGGTAEAFF.

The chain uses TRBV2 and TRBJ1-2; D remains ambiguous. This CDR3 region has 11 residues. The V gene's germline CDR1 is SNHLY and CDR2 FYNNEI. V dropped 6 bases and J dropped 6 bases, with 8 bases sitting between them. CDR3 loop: CASRRTDGYTF. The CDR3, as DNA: TGTGCCAGCAGACGGACGGATGGCTACACCTTC.

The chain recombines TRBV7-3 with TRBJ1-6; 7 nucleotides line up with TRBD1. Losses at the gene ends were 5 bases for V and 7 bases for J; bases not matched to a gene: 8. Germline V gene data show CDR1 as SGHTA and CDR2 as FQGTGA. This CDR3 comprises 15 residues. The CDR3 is CASSRRDSKNSPLHF. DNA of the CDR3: TGTGCCAGCAGCAGAAGGGACAGTAAAAATTCACCCCTCCACTTT. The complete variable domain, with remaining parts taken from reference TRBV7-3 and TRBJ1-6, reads GAGVSQTPSNKVTEKGKYVELRCDPISGHTALYWYRQSLGQGPEFLIYFQGTGAADDSGLPNDRFFAVRPEGSVSTLKIQRTERGDSAVYLCASSRRDSKNSPLHFGNGTRLTVT.

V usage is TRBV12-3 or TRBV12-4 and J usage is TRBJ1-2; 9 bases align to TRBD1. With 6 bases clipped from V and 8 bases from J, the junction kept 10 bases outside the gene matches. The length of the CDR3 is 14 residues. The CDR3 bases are TGTGCCAGCAGCTTTGCAACAGGGGGCATCGGCTACACCTTC. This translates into CASSFATGGIGYTF.

CDR3 region: CASSASIDRGLHGYTF. In nucleotides, the CDR3 is TGTGCCAGCAGCGCTTCCATCGACAGGGGGCTACATGGCTACACCTTC. The chain uses TRBV9 and TRBJ1-2, with TRBD1 matching over 10 bases. With 3 bases clipped from V and 6 bases from J, the junction kept 11 bases outside the gene matches. CDR3 length equals 16 residues. Germline-derived CDR1 and CDR2 are SGDLS and YYNGEE.

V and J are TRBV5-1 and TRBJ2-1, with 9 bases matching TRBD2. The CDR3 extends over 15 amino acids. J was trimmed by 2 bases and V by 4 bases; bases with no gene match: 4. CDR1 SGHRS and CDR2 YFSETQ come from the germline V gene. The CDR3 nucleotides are TGCGCCAGCAGCATAGCGGGAGAACCCTACAATGAGCAGTTCTTC. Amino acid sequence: CASSIAGEPYNEQFF.

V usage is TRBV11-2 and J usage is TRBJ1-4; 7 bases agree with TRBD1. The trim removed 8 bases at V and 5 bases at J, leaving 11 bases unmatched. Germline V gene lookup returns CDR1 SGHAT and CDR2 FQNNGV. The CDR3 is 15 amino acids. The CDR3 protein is CASSPTGLVNEKLFF. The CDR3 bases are TGTGCCAGCTCCCCGACAGGGCTAGTCAATGAAAAACTGTTTTTT.

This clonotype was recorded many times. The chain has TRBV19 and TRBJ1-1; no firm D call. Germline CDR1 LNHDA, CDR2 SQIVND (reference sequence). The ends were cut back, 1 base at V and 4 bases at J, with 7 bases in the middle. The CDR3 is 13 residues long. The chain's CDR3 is CASSIGLSTEAFF. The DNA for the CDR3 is TGTGCCAGTAGTATAGGGTTGAGCACTGAAGCTTTCTTT.

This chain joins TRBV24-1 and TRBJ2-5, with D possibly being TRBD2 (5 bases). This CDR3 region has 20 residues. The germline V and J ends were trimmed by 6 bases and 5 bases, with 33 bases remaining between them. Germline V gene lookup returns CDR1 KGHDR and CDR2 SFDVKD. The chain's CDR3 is CATSSPSGVSAGELFETQYF. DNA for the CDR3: TGTGCCACCAGTTCCCCTTCCGGGGTGAGCGCCGGGGAGCTATTTGAGACCCAGTACTTC.

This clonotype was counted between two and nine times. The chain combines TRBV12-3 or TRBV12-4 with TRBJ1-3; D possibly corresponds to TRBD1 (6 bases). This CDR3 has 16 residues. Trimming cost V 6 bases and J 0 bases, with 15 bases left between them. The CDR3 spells CASSQVGAGSGNTIYF. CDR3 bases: TGTGCCAGCAGCCAAGTGGGGGCCGGCTCTGGAAACACCATATATTTT.

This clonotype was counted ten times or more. The CDR3 DNA reads as TGCAGTGCTACCCCGAGACGGGACCTCTATGGCTACACCTTC. This codes for CSATPRRDLYGYTF. The J gene is TRBJ1-2, the V gene TRBV20-1; maybe TRBD1 (5 bases). Germline V CDR1 and CDR2: DFQATT, SNEGSKA (reference sequence). Between the trimmed V and J ends, which lost 4 bases and 4 bases, there was a span of 16 bases. The CDR3 runs 14 residues.